The T cell receptor beta chain described here comes from a study of cytomegalovirus exposure and HLA in healthy donors. This clone was observed once. Donors were drawn from the approximately 130-subject validation cohort, separate from the approximately 670-subject first cohort. Here immunoSEQ multiplex PCR was the method, and the copy in TCRdb shows in-frame clones only, minus some. Here the sample spans over 200,000 clones, less than 85% being singletons. Sample: PBMCs. The source of this sequence is a woman aged 18-35 years in good health and CMV-seronegative.

DNA of the CDR3: TGTGCCTGGAGAGCATTTGGGGGGTCTGATGGCTACACCTTC. As protein: CAWRAFGGSDGYTF. The rearrangement links TRBV30 to TRBJ1-2, with D possibly TRBD1 on 5 matching bases. The CDR3 is 14 amino acids. Germline lookup yields CDR1 GTSNPN and CDR2 SVGIG (reference sequence). V lost 3 bases and J 6 bases, leaving 17 bases between the germline ends.